Below are 15 T cell receptor beta chains sequenced from a single sample in a study of blood T cell repertoires in COVID-19. The repertoire was sequenced with immunoSEQ multiplex PCR; TCRdb's copy has only in-frame clones and lacks some. The table lists a few hundred thousand clones, over 75% of them singletons, with over 2.5% in the top ten. Sequencing was done on a sample of PBMCs or T cells enriched from blood (not recorded which). The source of these receptors is a woman aged 40-49 years who had been exposed to COVID-19.

This chain joins TRBV2 and TRBJ2-7, with 7 bases that match TRBD1. The germline CDR1 and CDR2 sequences are SNHLY and FYNNEI. V gave up 7 bases and J gave up 2 bases; unmatched junction bases: 5. The CDR3 length is 13 residues. CDR3 nucleotides: TGTGCCAGCACTCGGGACAGAACCTACGAGCAGTACGTC. Residues: CASTRDRTYEQYV.

In the case of this clone: The germline gene is not matched at one end of the junction; a read error may be the cause. This chain links TRBV5-1 with TRBJ2-6; TRBD2 might be the D (5 bases). Germline CDR1 is SGHRS and CDR2 is YFSETQ. The CDR3 loop spans 14 amino acids. The CDR3 is CASSLAGGANVLTF. In DNA, the CDR3 is TGTGCCAGCAGCTTGGCGGGTGGGGCCAACGTCCTGACTTTC.

J is TRBJ2-7 and V is TRBV5-1; 12 bases are a match to TRBD2. V was pared by 4 bases and J by 0 bases, with 5 bases of the junction left unmatched. The CDR3 loop spans 16 amino acids. Germline V lookup: CDR1 SGHRS, CDR2 YFSETQ. The CDR3, as DNA: TGCGCCAGCAGCACTAGCGGGGGGACGAGCTCCTACGAGCAGTACTTC. Its protein is CASSTSGGTSSYEQYF.

Details on this clone: At one end, the junction sequence differs from germline, possibly due to a read error. The chain is built from TRBV5-1 and TRBJ2-3; 7 nucleotides line up with TRBD2. Germline V lookup: CDR1 SGHRS, CDR2 YFSETQ. The CDR3 extends over 14 amino acids. The CDR3 DNA is TGTGCCAGCAACCAGCGGGAAAGCACAGATACGCAGTATTTT. Amino acid sequence: CASNQRESTDTQYF.

The genes are TRBV18 and TRBJ2-7; the match to TRBD2 covers 13 bases. The CDR3 runs to 17 residues. Germline loops: CDR1 KGHSH, CDR2 LQKENI. Trimming took 10 bases from V and 0 from J; bases not matched to a gene: 12. CDR3 sequence reads: CANPGLAGHLSSYEQYV. CDR3 bases: TGTGCCAATCCGGGACTAGCGGGGCATTTGAGCTCCTACGAGCAGTACGTC.

This clone was found a few times. This rearrangement joins TRBV7-9 to TRBJ1-1; no firm D call. Deletions cut 5 bases from V and 1 base from J, with 14 bases between. Per germline, CDR1 SEHNR and CDR2 FQNEAQ (reference sequence). The CDR3 has 15 amino acids. The CDR3 reads CASSPPFRPNTEAFF. CDR3 bases: TGTGCCAGCAGCCCCCCTTTCCGTCCGAACACTGAAGCTTTCTTT.

The V and J genes are TRBV12-3 or TRBV12-4 and TRBJ1-1, with TRBD1 as a possible D gene (5 bases). Trimming removed 5 bases at V and 1 base at J, with 8 bases between. The CDR3 extends over 13 amino acids. The CDR3 sequence: CASSRQGNTEAFF. The CDR3 coding sequence is TGTGCCAGCAGTCGGCAGGGGAACACTGAAGCTTTCTTT.

The V gene is TRBV7-6, the J gene TRBJ2-3, with D perhaps matching TRBD2 (6 bases). Germline loops: CDR1 SGHVS, CDR2 FNYEAQ. V shed 5 bases and J shed 6 bases, with 15 bases lying between them. The length of the CDR3 is 14 residues. CDR3 DNA sequence: TGTGCCAGCAGCGCGCGGACTGGAGGGGATACGCAGTATTTT. It is translated as CASSARTGGDTQYF.

The rearrangement joins TRBV7-8 to TRBJ2-1; D remains ambiguous. The germline V gene encodes CDR1 SGHVS and CDR2 FQNEAQ. The V and J ends lost 0 bases and 1 base respectively, with 10 bases between them. The CDR3 extends over 16 amino acids. CDR3 coding DNA: TGTGCCAGCAGCTTAGCGAACAGTTATTCCTACAATGAGCAGTTCTTC. Translated, it gives CASSLANSYSYNEQFF.

This chain links TRBV9 with TRBJ1-6; 8 bases agree with TRBD1. The germline gives CDR1 SGDLS, CDR2 YYNGEE. J gave up 9 bases and V 0 bases, and 2 bases lay outside the gene matches. The CDR3 is 14 residues long. The CDR3 sequence: CASSVGTGISPLHF. In nucleotides, the CDR3 is TGTGCCAGCAGCGTAGGGACAGGGATTTCACCCCTCCACTTT.

This clone was seen just once. This may come from a read error, since a much larger clone is one base off. The chain recombines TRBV11-1 with TRBJ1-4, with 8 bases lining up with TRBD1. This CDR3 region has 14 residues. CDR1 and CDR2 from the germline V gene are SGHAT and FQDESV (reference sequence). With 5 bases clipped from V and 7 bases from J, the junction kept 6 bases outside the gene matches. The CDR3 reads CASSLGTGGEKLFF. The CDR3 region has the DNA TGTGCCAGCAGCCTCGGGACAGGTGGTGAAAAACTGTTTTTT.

V is TRBV3-1 (or the pseudogene TRBV3-2) and J is TRBJ2-3; 9 positions agree with TRBD1. The J segment lost 3 bases and the V segment lost 2 bases, leaving 12 bases of the junction unmatched. CDR3 size: 18 residues. The germline V gene has CDR1 LGHDT and CDR2 YNNKEL (reference sequence). CDR3: CASSQKLGQGLDTDTQYF. The CDR3 DNA reads as TGTGCCAGCAGCCAAAAATTGGGACAGGGTCTTGATACAGATACGCAGTATTTT.

The chain employs TRBV9 and TRBJ2-3; D is ambiguous. The length of the CDR3 is 13 residues. CDR1 is SGDLS and CDR2 is YYNGEE in the germline V gene. V gave up 4 bases and J gave up 2 bases, with 8 bases separating them. The DNA for the CDR3 is TGTGCCAGCAGCTACGAGGTCACAGATACGCAGTATTTT. Its translation is CASSYEVTDTQYF.

V and J are TRBV3-1 (or the pseudogene TRBV3-2) and TRBJ1-1; D might be TRBD1 (5 bases). The CDR3 runs 15 residues. Germline-derived CDR1 and CDR2 are LGHDT and YNNKEL (reference sequence). Trimming pared 4 bases from V and 5 bases from J, leaving 17 bases between. The CDR3 sequence: CASSPTTAKWTEAFF. Written as DNA, the CDR3 is TGTGCCAGCAGCCCAACGACAGCAAAGTGGACTGAAGCTTTCTTT.

The chain employs TRBV28 and TRBJ2-6; 8 bases map to TRBD1. This CDR3 has 16 residues. After removal of 10 bases from V and 0 bases from J, the junction contained 8 bases not matched to a gene. CDR1 is MDHEN and CDR2 is SYDVKM in the germline V gene. The CDR3 bases are TGTGCCATAGAGACAGGGGCTAACTCTGGGGCCAACGTCCTGACTTTC. It encodes CAIETGANSGANVLTF.